The T cell receptor (beta chain) described here comes from a study of circulating and synovial CD4+ cells in juvenile arthritis. Clones were sequenced by immunoSEQ multiplex PCR, and TCRdb holds only the in-frame ones, with some missing. The profile shows about 36,000 clones, about 94% of them singletons. Study results and limitations: Measured synovium overlap likely understates the true shared repertoire. These blood cells shared more CDR3 sequences with synovium than bulk blood. Circulating pathogenic-like and bulk T cells looked alike by Vbeta family usage.

In the case of this clone: The target antigen is unknown.

Donors were patients with active juvenile idiopathic arthritis. The source is a human donor with juvenile idiopathic arthritis. Source material: CD4+ T cells from blood.

CDR3 DNA: TGTGCCAGTAGGGACAGCCCGATAAATAGCAATCAGCCCCAGCATTTT. This encodes CASRDSPINSNQPQHF. The gene calls are TRBV19 and TRBJ1-5; the D gene is possibly TRBD1 (6 bases). Germline V gene data show CDR1 as LNHDA and CDR2 as SQIVND (reference sequence). V dropped 6 bases and J dropped 0 bases, with 15 bases sitting between them. CDR3 length: 16 amino acids.